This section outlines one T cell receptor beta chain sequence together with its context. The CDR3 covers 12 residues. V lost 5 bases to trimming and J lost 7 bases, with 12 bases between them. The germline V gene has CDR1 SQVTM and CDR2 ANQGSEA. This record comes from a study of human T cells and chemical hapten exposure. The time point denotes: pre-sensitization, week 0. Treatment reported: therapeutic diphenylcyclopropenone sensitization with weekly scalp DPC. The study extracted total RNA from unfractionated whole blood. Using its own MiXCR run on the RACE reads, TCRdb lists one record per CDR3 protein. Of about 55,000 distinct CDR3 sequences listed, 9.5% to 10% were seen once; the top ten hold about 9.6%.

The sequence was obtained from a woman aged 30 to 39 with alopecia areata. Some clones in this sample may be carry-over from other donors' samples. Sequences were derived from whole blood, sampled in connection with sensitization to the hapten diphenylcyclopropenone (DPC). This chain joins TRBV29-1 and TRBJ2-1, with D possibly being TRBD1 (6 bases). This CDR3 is CSVRSDSNEQFF. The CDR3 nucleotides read TGCAGCGTTAGATCGGACAGTAATGAGCAGTTCTTC.